Given below is one T cell receptor delta chain in context. This clone has ten or more counts. The target of this receptor is not known. Given a far larger clone just one base away, this is likely a sequencing read error. Other nucleotide sequences from this sample produce the same CDR3. For both patients and controls, peripheral blood mononuclear cells were isolated, and the genomic DNA from these cells was used for TCR sequencing. As controls, approximately 23 healthy adult blood donors (median age roughly 66 years; around twelve males and roughly 11 females) were included and were matched to patients for age and sex. Both library methods used multiplex PCR with primers targeting conserved V and J regions of the TCR genes. After purification and pooling, the amplicons were sequenced on an Illumina MiSeq platform. Under the source paper's analysis protocol: V(D)J alignment, clonotype assembly and translation were handled by MiXCR, while functionality assessment and CDR3 repertoire analyses were done with VDJtools. CDR3 was defined according to IMGT, and analyses were limited to productive sequences using functional genes, with ORF genes and pseudogenes excluded. A custom Python script was used to look across all patients and controls for identical amino acid CDR3s belonging to major clonotypes, meaning those with a frequency of >=5%. To compare clonotype frequencies between patients and controls, a one-sided non-parametric Wilcoxon test was applied. In TCRdb, clones were called once more from the public reads by CATT, and rows of identical DNA were later combined. TCRdb's processing, not the authors', yielded these V and J calls. This sample is represented by more than 650 delta-chain clones; 1.4% to 1.5% of them were singletons. The ten biggest clones cover approximately 80% of the sample.

The germline V gene specifies GEAIGNYY as CDR1 and EKD as CDR2. Including cysteine and phenylalanine, the CDR3 has 22 amino acids. Of the read, only the CDR3 DNA is kept; its 66 bases are in frame from base 1. V is pruned by 1 base and J by 4 bases, leaving 26 bases of the junction without a gene match. This sample stems from a study of gamma delta lymphoproliferative disorders and STAT genes (dated by TCRdb to the late 2010s). For context, the study as a whole: The LymphoTrack Dx TCRG Assay was used to prepare gamma-chain libraries from at least 50 ng of genomic DNA. Delta-chain libraries followed the EuroClonality-NGS working group standard operating procedure, because no corresponding Invivoscribe delta assay was available. Within a larger immunophenotypic and STAT-mutation study, TCR gamma and delta CDR3 repertoires were profiled by deep sequencing in Tgammadelta lymphoproliferative disease patients and healthy controls. A couple of gamma-chain samples and all delta-chain samples were sequenced twice to confirm results.

Study-level results and caveats: T cells in controls likely covered a range of maturation stages, whereas leukemic cells were skewed toward terminal effectors, which could potentially limit comparisons between patients and controls. When whole repertoires were clustered, gamma repertoires from patients grouped apart from those of healthy controls, but delta repertoires did not separate between the groups. The authors noted that NGS specificity may be reduced at low frequencies, so the public or private nature of leukemic clones needs confirmation. Nearly all major patient gamma and delta clonotypes were public, shared with at least one healthy donor; only two gamma clonotypes were private to disease.

Here the chain combines TRDV2 and TRDJ1; 10 nucleotides in the junction match TRDD3. The sequencing sample was made of blood. The sequence was collected from a human donor in good health. DNA sequence: TGTGCCTGTGACACAATTCTAAAGCCTTCCTATCAATTGGGGGATACCCACGATAAACTCATCTTT. Its coded protein is CACDTILKPSYQLGDTHDKLIF.